The present TCR beta chain was sequenced within a study of beta chain features in type 1 diabetes. Overall study: Taken together, all samples contributed 90 million to 140 million examined sorted cells.

Concerning this clone: The antigen is unknown.

V lost 5 bases and J lost 1, with 9 bases in between. There are 13 residues in the CDR3. Germline V CDR1 and CDR2: SGHTA, FQGNSA. Reverse transcription of all isolated RNA meant that expressed TCRB transcripts were sequenced. Generated by immunoSEQ multiplex PCR, the TCRdb table keeps only in-frame clones and is missing some. The sample lists under 450,000 clones; about 15% were seen once. Study conclusions and caveats: A closer apparent resemblance between naive, central memory and Treg TCRB repertoires was seen in patients than in healthy donors. Equally in patients and controls, shorter templates might have been favored by PCR.

The rearrangement links TRBV7-2 to TRBJ2-7; D call uncertain. The sample consisted of naive CD4+ T cells from blood. This clonotype originated in a man aged 25 to 40 in good health. The CDR3 DNA sequence: TGTGCCAGCAGCGCCTCAATATCCTACGAGCAGTACGTC. Translating gives CASSASISYEQYV.